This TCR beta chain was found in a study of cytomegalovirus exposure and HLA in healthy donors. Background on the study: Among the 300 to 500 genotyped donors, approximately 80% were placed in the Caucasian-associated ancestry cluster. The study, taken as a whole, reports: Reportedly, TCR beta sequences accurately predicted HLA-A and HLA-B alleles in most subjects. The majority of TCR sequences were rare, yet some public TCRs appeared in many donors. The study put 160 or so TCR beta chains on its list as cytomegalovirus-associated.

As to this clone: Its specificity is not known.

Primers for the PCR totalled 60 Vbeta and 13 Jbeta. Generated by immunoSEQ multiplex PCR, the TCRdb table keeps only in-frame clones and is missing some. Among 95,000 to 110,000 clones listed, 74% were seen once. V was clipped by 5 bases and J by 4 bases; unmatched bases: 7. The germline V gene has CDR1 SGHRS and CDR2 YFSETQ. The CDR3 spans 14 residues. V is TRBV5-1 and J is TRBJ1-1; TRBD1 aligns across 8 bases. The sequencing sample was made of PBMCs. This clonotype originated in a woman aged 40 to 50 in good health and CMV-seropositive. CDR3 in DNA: TGCGCCAGCAGGGAACAGGGGGTGGGCACTGAAGCTTTCTTT. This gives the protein CASREQGVGTEAFF.